This T cell receptor (beta chain) was sequenced in a study of blood T cell repertoires in COVID-19. Study in general: From T cells, B-cell-depleted T cells, or PBMCs came the material, which was cDNA or gDNA.

Participant-given clinical history determined each cohort assignment. Profiled with immunoSEQ multiplex PCR; TCRdb holds only in-frame clones, not every one. The repertoire has about 160,000 clones, approximately 81% of them found once; the top ten carry about 5.7%. Sequenced: PBMCs or T cells enriched from blood (not recorded which). This TCR derives from a woman aged 40 to 50 with acute COVID-19.

Here the CDR3 DNA reads TGTGCCAGCAGCTTGACAGGTACCACTGAAGCTTTCTTT. It codes for CASSLTGTTEAFF. The rearrangement joins TRBV5-6 to TRBJ1-1, with D tentatively TRBD1 (5 bases). The V gene's germline CDR1 is SGHDT and CDR2 YYEEEE. This CDR3 is 13 amino acids long. The ends were cut back, 1 base at V and 4 bases at J, with 8 bases in the middle.